The clone carrying this TCR beta chain was seen repeatedly, ten times or more. Unique molecular identifiers were incorporated when the TCRbeta library was constructed. One entry per CDR3 protein, called by TCRdb with MiXCR from the PCR reads. Altogether 200,000 to 250,000 distinct CDR3 sequences are present, under 13% being singletons, with the ten largest covering roughly 30%. These data originate in a study of T-cell reconstitution after alpha-beta-depleted transplantation in children. Germline V CDR1 and CDR2: DFQATT, SNEGSKA (reference sequence). The CDR3 is 13 residues long. J lost 6 bases, V lost 1 base, and 4 bases had no gene match.

The chain combines TRBV20-1 with TRBJ1-1; 8 nucleotides match TRBD1. The receptor was derived from a child less than two years old with acute myeloid leukemia, due to receive a stem cell transplant. The specimen comprised PBMCs, sampled before TCRalphabeta/CD19-depleted stem cell transplant. Here the CDR3 reads CSARAGTGAEAFF. Here the CDR3 DNA reads TGCAGTGCTAGAGCAGGGACAGGCGCTGAAGCTTTCTTT.